The rows below give T cell receptor beta chains drawn from one sample of a study of T cells after yellow fever vaccination. Via MiXCR, TCRdb re-called the 5' RACE reads, giving one row per CDR3 protein. The data contain around 200,000 distinct CDR3 sequences, approximately 11% of them singletons. The sample consisted of CD8+ T cells sorted from PBMCs, taken 15 days after the yellow fever booster vaccination. These receptor sequences come from a man between 18 and 29 years old who received the YFV17D yellow fever vaccine. Both conserved end residues are part of each CDR3. D genes are given only for firm matches. Not every row has a clone size; where given, it reads once, few, many or a size class.

>TRBV7-6|TRBJ1-1|.|TRBD1
TGTGCCAGCAGCCCGGGGACAGGGGTGACTGAAGCTTTCTTT
CASSPGTGVTEAFF
>TRBV27|TRBJ2-2|.|TRBD2
TGTGCCAGCACCCCCAATCGGGGGGCCGGGGAGCTGTTTTTT
CASTPNRGAGELFF
>TRBV4-2|TRBJ2-5|many|.
TGTGCCAGCAGCCAAGGGGCTTCAGGTATTGGGGAGACCCAGTACTTC
CASSQGASGIGETQYF
>TRBV6-6|TRBJ2-3|.|TRBD2
TGTGCCAGCAGTTACTCTAGGCCAGCGGGGGCGACAGATACGCAGTATTTT
CASSYSRPAGATDTQYF
>TRBV7-2|TRBJ2-5|few|TRBD2
TGTGCCAGCAGCCGGACGGGGTTGCGGACTAGCGGAAGCGCAGAGACCCAGTACTTC
CASSRTGLRTSGSAETQYF
>TRBV20-1|TRBJ1-2|.|.
TGCAGTCCGGCGGTCAGGGAGGATTTATACTATGGCTACACCTTC
CSPAVREDLYYGYTF
>TRBV27|TRBJ1-5|.|.
TGTGCCAGCAGGGCAGGGGTTAGCAATCAGCCCCAGCATTTT
CASRAGVSNQPQHF
>TRBV6-2/TRBV6-3|TRBJ2-2|few|.
TGTGCCAGCAGCGAGGTGATGGCCGGTTGGGCCGGGGAGCTGTTTTTT
CASSEVMAGWAGELFF
>TRBV4-1|TRBJ2-7|few|TRBD2
TGCGCCAGCAGCCAGGCGGGACTAGCGGGGGTATACGAGCAGTACTTC
CASSQAGLAGVYEQYF
>TRBV12-3/TRBV12-4|TRBJ2-4|.|.
TGTGCCAGCAGTTTACTCCTAGCGTCCAAAAACATTCAGTACTTC
CASSLLLASKNIQYF
>TRBV7-6|TRBJ2-2|.|.
TGTGCCAGCAGCTTAGAATCACCGGGGGTGACAACCGGGGAGCTGTTTTTT
CASSLESPGVTTGELFF
>TRBV27|TRBJ2-1|.|.
TGTGCCAGCAGTTTATTAGAGGGGGAGGATGAGCAGTTCTTC
CASSLLEGEDEQFF
>TRBV4-3|TRBJ1-5|many|TRBD1
TGCGCCAGCAGCTCAAACAGGGGTGACCAGCCCCAGCATTTT
CASSSNRGDQPQHF
>TRBV9|TRBJ1-1|.|.
TGTGCCAGCAGCGTAGGGGGGAAGACTGAAGCTTTCTTT
CASSVGGKTEAFF
>TRBV9|TRBJ1-6|few|.
TGTGCCAGCAGAACCGGAAATTCACCCCTCCACTTT
CASRTGNSPLHF
>TRBV7-9|TRBJ2-3|.|TRBD2
TGTGCCAGCAGCTCTCAGAACGCGCGGGGGGCCGAGAGGGCAGATACGCAGTATTTT
CASSSQNARGAERADTQYF
>TRBV4-3|TRBJ2-1|.|TRBD2
TGCGCCAGCAGCCGAATCACCCGGGACTACGGCGCCTACAATGAGCAGTTCTTC
CASSRITRDYGAYNEQFF
>TRBV20-1|TRBJ2-3|.|.
TGCAGTGCTAGAGTTAGGCAGGGAAGCACAGATACGCAGTATTTT
CSARVRQGSTDTQYF
>TRBV2|TRBJ1-5|few|.
TGTGCCAGCAGTGATCGACAGCGCAATCAGCCCCAGCATTTT
CASSDRQRNQPQHF
>TRBV25-1|TRBJ1-5|few|.
TGTGCCAGCAGTGAGCTGGGACTTCAGCCCCAGCATTTT
CASSELGLQPQHF
>TRBV5-1|TRBJ2-7|few|.
TGCGCCAGCAGCTTGTGGGTACCCTACGAGCAGTACTTC
CASSLWVPYEQYF
>TRBV4-2|TRBJ2-7|.|.
TGTGCCAGCAGCCAAGATCGGTCCGGGCGCCCCTACGAGCAGTACTTC
CASSQDRSGRPYEQYF
>TRBV9|TRBJ2-1|few|.
TGTGCCAGCAGCGTGAGGGCGGGGAGCCCCAATGAGCAGTTCTTC
CASSVRAGSPNEQFF
>TRBV27|TRBJ1-5|few|.
TGTGCCAGCAGTTTATGGGCAGGCAATCAGCCCCAGCATTTT
CASSLWAGNQPQHF
>TRBV20-1|TRBJ2-7|.|.
TGCAGTGCTAGACTTGTAGGGACCTCTCCCTACGAGCAGTACTTC
CSARLVGTSPYEQYF
>TRBV28|TRBJ2-4|.|TRBD2
TGTGCCAGCAGTTTAAAGGGACTAGTGAGCCTATCCTTC
CASSLKGLVSLSF
>TRBV6-5|TRBJ2-1|few|.
TGTGCCAGCAGTCCCGGGACGGGCCCCAATGAGCAGTTCTTC
CASSPGTGPNEQFF
>TRBV24-1|TRBJ2-3|few|.
TGTGCCACCAGTGATTTGACGTCTCGTACGCAGTATTTT
CATSDLTSRTQYF
>TRBV7-8|TRBJ2-5|.|.
TGTGCCAGCAGCTCCGGGAATGGCGGAGGAGAGACCCAGTACTTC
CASSSGNGGGETQYF